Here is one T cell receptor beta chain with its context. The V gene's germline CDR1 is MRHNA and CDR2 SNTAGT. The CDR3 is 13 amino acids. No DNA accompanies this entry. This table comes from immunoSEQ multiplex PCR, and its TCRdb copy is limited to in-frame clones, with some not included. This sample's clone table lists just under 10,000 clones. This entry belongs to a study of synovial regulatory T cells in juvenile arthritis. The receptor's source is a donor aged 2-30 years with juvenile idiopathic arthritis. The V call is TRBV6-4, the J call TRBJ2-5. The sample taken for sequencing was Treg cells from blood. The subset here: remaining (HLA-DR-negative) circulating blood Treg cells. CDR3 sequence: CASSAQQGETQYF.